The clone carrying this TCR beta chain was counted ten times or more. What it binds is unknown. This record belongs to a study of T cells after yellow fever vaccination. Whole-study context: Fractions containing few cells were prepared with SMART-Seq v4 Ultra Low Input.

5'RACE template switching produced TCR cDNA carrying a universal primer site and UMIs. TCRdb recomputed calls from the 5' RACE reads with MiXCR, one row per CDR3 protein. Of some 220,000 distinct CDR3 sequences listed, roughly 3.3% are singletons. General study results and limits: The bulk population could contribute abundant contaminating clonotypes to FACS-sorted repertoires. Peaking on day 5 versus 15, the secondary response was faster but weaker.

The TCR sequence derives from a young man who received the YFV17D yellow fever vaccine. This sample comprised CD4+ T cells sorted from PBMCs, obtained 10 days after the yellow fever booster vaccination.

CDR3 nucleotides: TGTGCCTGGAAGGGGGACAGGGAGGGGGCCTACGAGCAGTACTTC. As protein: CAWKGDREGAYEQYF. J is TRBJ2-7 and V is TRBV30; 9 bases are a match to TRBD1. V lost 4 bases and J lost 2; bases outside the gene matches: 9. Germline CDR1 and CDR2: GTSNPN and SVGIG (reference sequence). There are 15 residues in the CDR3.